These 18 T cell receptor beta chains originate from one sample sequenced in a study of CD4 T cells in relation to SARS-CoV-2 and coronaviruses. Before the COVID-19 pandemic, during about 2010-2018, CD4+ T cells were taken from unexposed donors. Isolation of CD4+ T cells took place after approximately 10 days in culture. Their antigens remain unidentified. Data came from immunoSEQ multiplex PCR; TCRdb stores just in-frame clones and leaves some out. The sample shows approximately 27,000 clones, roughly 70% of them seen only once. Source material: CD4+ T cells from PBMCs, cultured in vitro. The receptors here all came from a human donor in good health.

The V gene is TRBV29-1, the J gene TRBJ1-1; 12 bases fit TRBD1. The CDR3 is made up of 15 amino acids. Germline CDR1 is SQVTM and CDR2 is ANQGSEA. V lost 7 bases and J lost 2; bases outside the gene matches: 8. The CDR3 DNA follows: TGCAGCGACCGGGACAGGGGGCGCGGAAACACTGAAGCTTTCTTT. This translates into CSDRDRGRGNTEAFF.

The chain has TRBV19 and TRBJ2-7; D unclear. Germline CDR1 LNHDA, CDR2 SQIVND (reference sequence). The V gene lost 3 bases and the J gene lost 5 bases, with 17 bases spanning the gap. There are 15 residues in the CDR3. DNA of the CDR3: TGTGCCAGTAGTATTGAGGCAGGTACTATGAACGAGCAGTACTTC. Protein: CASSIEAGTMNEQYF.

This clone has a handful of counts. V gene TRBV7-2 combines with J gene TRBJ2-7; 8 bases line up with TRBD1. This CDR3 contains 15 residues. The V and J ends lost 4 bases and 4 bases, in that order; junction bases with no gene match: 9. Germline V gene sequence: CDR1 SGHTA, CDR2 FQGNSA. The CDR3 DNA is TGTGCCAGCAGCTCCTCCCACAGGGGGGAGTACGAGCAGTACTTC. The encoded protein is CASSSSHRGEYEQYF.

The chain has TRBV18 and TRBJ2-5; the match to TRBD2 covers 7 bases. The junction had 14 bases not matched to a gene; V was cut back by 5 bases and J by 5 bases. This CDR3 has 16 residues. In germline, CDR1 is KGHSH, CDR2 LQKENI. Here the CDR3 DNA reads TGTGCCAGCTCAACCCGGACTAGTTGGGTCGTTGAGACCCAGTACTTC. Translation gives CASSTRTSWVVETQYF.

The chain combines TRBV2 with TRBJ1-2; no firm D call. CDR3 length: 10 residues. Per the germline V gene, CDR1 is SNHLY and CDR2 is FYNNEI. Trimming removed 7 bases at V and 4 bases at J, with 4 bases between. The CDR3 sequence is CASMVYGYTF. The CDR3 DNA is TGTGCCAGCATGGTCTATGGCTACACCTTC.

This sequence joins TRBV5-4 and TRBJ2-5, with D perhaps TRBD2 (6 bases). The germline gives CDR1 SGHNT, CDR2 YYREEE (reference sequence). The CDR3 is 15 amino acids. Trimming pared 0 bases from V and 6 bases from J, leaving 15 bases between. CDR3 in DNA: TGTGCCAGCAGCTTGGCCCCTTCTGGCGGGAAGACCCAGTACTTC. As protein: CASSLAPSGGKTQYF. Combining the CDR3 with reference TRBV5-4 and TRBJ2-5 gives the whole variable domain ETGVTQSPTHLIKTRGQQVTLRCSSQSGHNTVSWYQQALGQGPQFIFQYYREEENGRGNFPPRFSGLQFPNYSSELNVNALELDDSALYLCASSLAPSGGKTQYFGPGTRLLVL.

This CDR3 is CASSQGTPVGNTIYF. The CDR3 DNA sequence: TGCGCCAGCAGCCAAGGGACTCCGGTAGGAAACACCATATATTTT. The chain is built from TRBV4-3 and TRBJ1-3; D uncertain. With 1 base removed from V and 4 bases from J, the gap between germline ends came to 11 bases. Germline lookup yields CDR1 LGHNA and CDR2 YSLEER. The CDR3 is 15 residues long.

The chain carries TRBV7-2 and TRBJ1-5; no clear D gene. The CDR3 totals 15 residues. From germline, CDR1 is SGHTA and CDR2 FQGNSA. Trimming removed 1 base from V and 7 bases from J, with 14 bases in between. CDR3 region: CASSLVSVAGQPQHF. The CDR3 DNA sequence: TGTGCCAGCAGCTTAGTATCGGTGGCGGGGCAGCCCCAGCATTTT.

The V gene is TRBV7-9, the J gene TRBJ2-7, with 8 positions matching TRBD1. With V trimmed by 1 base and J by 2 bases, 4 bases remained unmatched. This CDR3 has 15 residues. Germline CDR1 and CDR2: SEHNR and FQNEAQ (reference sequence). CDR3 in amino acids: CASSLGGQGTYEQYF. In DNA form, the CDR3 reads TGTGCCAGCAGCTTAGGCGGACAGGGAACCTACGAGCAGTACTTC.

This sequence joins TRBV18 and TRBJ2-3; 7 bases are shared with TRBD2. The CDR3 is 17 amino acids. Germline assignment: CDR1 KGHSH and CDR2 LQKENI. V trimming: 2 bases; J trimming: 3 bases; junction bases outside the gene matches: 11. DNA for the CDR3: TGTGCCAGCTCACCAGTGGCTAGCGGAGTGGGAACAGATACGCAGTATTTT. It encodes CASSPVASGVGTDTQYF.

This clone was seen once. CDR3 protein: CASSLRGGRPTDTQYF. The CDR3 DNA reads as TGTGCCAGCAGCTTAAGGGGCGGGAGGCCCACAGATACGCAGTATTTT. The gene calls are TRBV7-3 and TRBJ2-3, with 8 bases aligning to TRBD2. CDR1 is SGHTA, CDR2 FQGTGA, per germline. With V trimmed by 1 base and J by 2 bases, 5 bases remained unmatched. This CDR3 has 16 residues.

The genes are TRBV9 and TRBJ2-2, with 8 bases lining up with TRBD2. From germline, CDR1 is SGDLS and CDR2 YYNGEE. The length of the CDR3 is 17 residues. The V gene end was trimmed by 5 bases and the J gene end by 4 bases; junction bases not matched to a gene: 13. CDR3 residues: CASSKDYLAGGTGELFF. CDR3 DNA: TGTGCCAGCAGTAAAGATTATTTGGCGGGGGGCACCGGGGAGCTGTTTTTT.

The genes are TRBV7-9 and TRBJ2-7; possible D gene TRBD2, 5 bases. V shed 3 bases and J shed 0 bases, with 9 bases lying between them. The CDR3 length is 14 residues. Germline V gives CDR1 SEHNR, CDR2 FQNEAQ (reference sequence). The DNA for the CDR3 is TGTGCCAGCAGCTTCGACTATCTCTCCTACGAGCAGTACTTC. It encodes CASSFDYLSYEQYF. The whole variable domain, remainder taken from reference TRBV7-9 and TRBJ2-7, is DTGVSQNPRHKITKRGQNVTFRCDPISEHNRLYWYRQTLGQGPEFLTYFQNEAQLEKSRLLSDRFSAERPKGSFSTLEIQRTEQGDSAMYLCASSFDYLSYEQYFGPGTRLTVT.

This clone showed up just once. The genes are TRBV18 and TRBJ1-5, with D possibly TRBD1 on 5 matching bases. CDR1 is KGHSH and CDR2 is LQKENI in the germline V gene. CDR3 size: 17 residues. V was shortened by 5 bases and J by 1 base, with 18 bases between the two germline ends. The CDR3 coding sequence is TGTGCCAGCTCAGGGACCCCCCCTGGCCCGAGCAATCAGCCCCAGCATTTT. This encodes CASSGTPPGPSNQPQHF.

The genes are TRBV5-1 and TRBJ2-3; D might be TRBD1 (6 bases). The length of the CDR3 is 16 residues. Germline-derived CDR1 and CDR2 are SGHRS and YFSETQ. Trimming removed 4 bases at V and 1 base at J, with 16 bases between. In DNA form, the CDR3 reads TGCGCCAGCAGCCGGGATATGGGGGCCGGCACAGATACGCAGTATTTT. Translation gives CASSRDMGAGTDTQYF.

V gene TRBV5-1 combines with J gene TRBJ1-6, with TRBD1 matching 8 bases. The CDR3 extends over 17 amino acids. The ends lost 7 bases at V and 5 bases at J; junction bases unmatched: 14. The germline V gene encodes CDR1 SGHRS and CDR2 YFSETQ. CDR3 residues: CASSQGRDRFNNSPLHF. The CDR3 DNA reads TGCGCCAGCTCTCAAGGCCGGGACAGGTTCAATAATTCACCCCTCCACTTT.

CDR3 sequence reads: CASSLETSWGPQHF. The CDR3 coding sequence is TGTGCCAGCAGCTTAGAGACAAGCTGGGGGCCCCAGCATTTT. This chain links TRBV7-9 with TRBJ1-5; D uncertain. Trimming shortened V by 1 base and J by 9 bases, and 13 bases separated the two germline ends. Germline CDR1 is SEHNR and CDR2 is FQNEAQ (reference sequence). The CDR3 is 14 residues long.

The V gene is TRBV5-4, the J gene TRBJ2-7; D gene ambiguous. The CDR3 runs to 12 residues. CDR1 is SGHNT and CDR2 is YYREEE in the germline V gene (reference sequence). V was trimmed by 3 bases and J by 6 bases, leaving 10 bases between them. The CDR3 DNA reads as TGTGCCAGCAGCTCCCGGCCCGGCGAGCAGTACTTC. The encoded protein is CASSSRPGEQYF.